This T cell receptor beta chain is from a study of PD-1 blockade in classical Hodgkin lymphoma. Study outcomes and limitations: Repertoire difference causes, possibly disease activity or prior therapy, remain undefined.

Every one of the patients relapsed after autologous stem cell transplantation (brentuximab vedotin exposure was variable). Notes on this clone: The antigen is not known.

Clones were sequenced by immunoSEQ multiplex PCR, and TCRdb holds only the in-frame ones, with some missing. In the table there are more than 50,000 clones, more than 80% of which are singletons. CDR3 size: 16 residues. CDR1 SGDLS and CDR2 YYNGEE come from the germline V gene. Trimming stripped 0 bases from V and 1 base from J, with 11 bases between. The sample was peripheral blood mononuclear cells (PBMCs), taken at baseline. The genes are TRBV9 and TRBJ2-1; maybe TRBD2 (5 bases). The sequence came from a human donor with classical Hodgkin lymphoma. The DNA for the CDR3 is TGTGCCAGCAGCGTAGCGGGATGGGGATCCTACAATGAGCAGTTCTTC. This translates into CASSVAGWGSYNEQFF.